This entry is about one TCR beta chain. The sample holds a few counts of this clonotype. The antigen it binds to is not known. Base qualities are not provided; no much larger clone lies one nucleotide away. The data are from a study of T cell repertoires in cytomegalovirus infection (dated by TCRdb to the late 2010s). Regarding the research as a whole: Alongside well-studied HLA-B-restricted epitopes, the peptide stimulations were aimed at recently identified HLA-C-restricted CMV epitopes, whose presentation resists viral immunomodulation. Donor HLA type was relevant to the analysis, as public TCR beta signatures indicated carriage of CMV infection together with the matching HLA type.

The treatment or condition label for this specimen denotes: in vitro stimulation with specific CMV peptide epitopes to enrich CMV-specific T cells. As encoded in the germline V gene, CDR1 is MNHNS while CDR2 is SASEGT. The germline ends are 21 bases apart after V is trimmed by 7 bases and J by 8 bases. From its cysteine to its phenylalanine, the CDR3 spans 16 amino acids. Just CDR3 DNA is preserved here, 48 bases in frame from base 1. What the research found in general, with its limitations: In both this cohort and an independent cohort of 352 donors, the cumulative frequency of public TCR beta family members distinguished carriers of CMV infection plus the relevant HLA type. The ex vivo response was dominated by HLA-C-restricted CMV-specific TCR beta clonotypes, which also provided the single most frequent clonotype in two of eight donors.

TCRdb lists the instrument as Illumina HiSeq 1500. TCRdb handled the public reads itself, with Q25 trimming in fastp and clone calling in MiXCR, and kept productive beta chains. Here each entry gathers all rows of one CDR3 protein and keeps the most common genes and DNA. This sample comprises under 850,000 distinct CDR3 sequences, around 35% of them detected only once. The biggest ten clones account for 18% of the sample. The source is a human donor in good health (CMV status not recorded). Some clones in this sample may be carry-over from other donors' samples. The rearranged chain carries TRBV6-1 and TRBJ1-6; the best D guess is TRBD1, with 5 bases matching. The material sequenced was cultured PBMCs, taken from culture after CMV antigen stimulation. The nucleotide sequence reads TGTGCCAGCATCCATCTGGGGGGGGTAGTTTATTCACCCCTCCACTTT. This is translated as CASIHLGGVVYSPLHF.